These 12 T cell receptor beta chains came from one sample sequenced in a study of shared clonotypes between healthy human individuals. CD8 cells classed as naive were CD45RO-negative and positively selected for CCR7, excluding terminally differentiated effector memory CD45RA+ cells. Assay used: immunoSEQ multiplex PCR; TCRdb lists only in-frame clones, some missing. The sample contains around 2,000,000 clones, roughly 91% of which appear only once. Input material: naive CD8+ T cells from PBMCs. Receptors originate from a man aged 18 to 35 in good health. Some clones in this sample may be carry-over from other donors' samples.

This chain links TRBV6-6 with TRBJ2-7; possibly TRBD2 for D (6 bases). The CDR3 loop spans 12 amino acids. CDR1 is MNHNY, CDR2 SVGAGI, per germline (reference sequence). V was shortened by 6 bases and J by 4 bases, with 10 bases between the two germline ends. The CDR3 nucleotides read TGTGCCAGCAGACACGCGGGGTACGAGCAGTACTTC. Amino acids: CASRHAGYEQYF.

In DNA, the CDR3 is TGTGCCAGCAGTGAAGGGACAGGGGGGACTGAAGCTTTCTTT. Its protein product is CASSEGTGGTEAFF. V and J are TRBV6-1 and TRBJ1-1; 10 positions match TRBD1. From germline, CDR1 is MNHNS and CDR2 SASEGT. There are 14 residues in the CDR3. The V segment lost 1 base and the J segment 5 bases; nucleotides outside the gene matches: 1.

The genes are TRBV6-1 and TRBJ2-7; 8 bases fit TRBD2. The CDR3 is 17 amino acids. With V trimmed by 1 base and J by 0 bases, 8 bases remained unmatched. Looked up from germline, CDR1 is MNHNS and CDR2 is SASEGT. The chain's CDR3 is CASSEGVAGLISYEQYF. The CDR3 DNA is TGTGCCAGCAGTGAAGGGGTAGCGGGGCTGATCTCCTACGAGCAGTACTTC.

The chain carries TRBV15 and TRBJ2-7; D not resolved. The CDR3 totals 11 residues. Per the germline V gene, CDR1 is LNHNV and CDR2 is YYDKDF (reference sequence). The V end was cut by 3 bases, the J end by 5 bases, with 5 bases between. The CDR3 reads CATSRGNEQYF. In nucleotides, the CDR3 is TGTGCCACCAGCAGGGGGAACGAGCAGTACTTC.

In this sample, this clone turned up a few times. The gene calls are TRBV9 and TRBJ1-1, with 8 bases fitting TRBD1. Germline V lookup: CDR1 SGDLS, CDR2 YYNGEE. This CDR3 spans 14 amino acids. Trimming took 4 bases from V and 4 from J; bases not matched to a gene: 6. CDR3: CASSPTDRATEAFF. In DNA form, the CDR3 reads TGTGCCAGCAGCCCAACGGACAGGGCCACTGAAGCTTTCTTT. The variable domain in full, completed from reference TRBV9 and TRBJ1-1, reads DSGVTQTPKHLITATGQRVTLRCSPRSGDLSVYWYQQSLDQGLQFLIQYYNGEERAKGNILERFSAQQFPDLHSELNLSSLELGDSALYFCASSPTDRATEAFFGQGTRLTVV.

The chain uses TRBV2 and TRBJ2-4; D not certain. The CDR3 is made up of 14 amino acids. Per the germline V gene, CDR1 is SNHLY and CDR2 is FYNNEI. V gave up 2 bases and J gave up 1 base, with 6 bases separating them. The CDR3 protein is CASSEWVAKNIQYF. The DNA of the CDR3 is TGTGCCAGCAGTGAATGGGTGGCCAAAAACATTCAGTACTTC.

J is TRBJ2-7 and V is TRBV28; perhaps TRBD1 as D (6 bases). This CDR3 contains 14 residues. Germline CDR1 and CDR2: MDHEN and SYDVKM. V lost 6 bases, J lost 4 bases, and 16 bases lay in between. The CDR3 sequence: CASRTGTKIYEQYF. The CDR3 nucleotides read TGTGCCAGCAGAACCGGGACAAAAATATACGAGCAGTACTTC.

The CDR3: CASSVRDTSYNEQFF. The CDR3 coding sequence is TGTGCCAGCAGCGTCAGGGATACTTCCTACAATGAGCAGTTCTTC. This chain connects TRBV9 to TRBJ2-1, with D possibly matching TRBD1 (5 bases). Between the trimmed V and J ends, which lost 2 bases and 1 base, there was a span of 10 bases. The CDR3 runs 15 residues. The germline CDR1 and CDR2 sequences are SGDLS and YYNGEE.

CDR3 in amino acids: CASSFFRGSSYEQYF. CDR3 DNA: TGTGCCAGCAGCTTCTTTAGAGGAAGCTCCTACGAGCAGTACTTC. The chain is built from TRBV5-4 and TRBJ2-7, with unresolved D. The CDR3 spans 15 residues. With 2 bases removed from V and 0 bases from J, the gap between germline ends came to 12 bases. The germline V gene has CDR1 SGHNT and CDR2 YYREEE (reference sequence).

The rearrangement links TRBV27 to TRBJ1-5, with D perhaps TRBD1 (6 bases). In germline, CDR1 is MNHEY, CDR2 SMNVEV (reference sequence). This CDR3 is 15 amino acids long. Trimming took 5 bases from V and 6 from J, leaving 17 bases between them. The CDR3 bases are TGTGCCAGCAGTCCAGGTCGGCAGGGGAGTCAGCCCCAGCATTTT. As protein: CASSPGRQGSQPQHF.

On this clone: Other DNA sequences in the sample encode the same CDR3. This sequence joins TRBV5-4 and TRBJ1-1; possibly TRBD1 for D (5 bases). This CDR3 is 14 amino acids long. Trimming removed 0 bases from V and 1 base from J, with 7 bases in between. In germline, CDR1 is SGHNT, CDR2 YYREEE (reference sequence). The CDR3: CASSLGGENTEAFF. CDR3 bases: TGTGCCAGCAGCTTGGGGGGGGAGAACACTGAAGCTTTCTTT.

The chain joins TRBV28 to TRBJ1-1, with 11 bases lining up with TRBD1. Germline-derived CDR1 and CDR2 are MDHEN and SYDVKM. This CDR3 region has 16 residues. V dropped 2 bases and J dropped 5; count of bases not matched to a gene: 7. The CDR3 bases are TGTGCCAGCAGTTTAGGACAGGGGGCGGGCGGAACTGAAGCTTTCTTT. It codes for CASSLGQGAGGTEAFF.